Shown below are 6 T cell receptor beta chains from a single sample sequenced in a study of blood T cell repertoires in COVID-19. Clones were sequenced by immunoSEQ multiplex PCR, and TCRdb holds only the in-frame ones, with some missing. The sample lists 270,000 or so clones; approximately 90% were seen once. The sample comprised PBMCs or T cells enriched from blood (not recorded which). The receptors were gathered from a man aged 35-49 years who had been exposed to COVID-19.

This chain uses TRBV5-1 with TRBJ1-2, with D maybe TRBD1 (6 bases). CDR1 is SGHRS, CDR2 YFSETQ, per germline. This CDR3 comprises 15 residues. V lost 0 bases and J 2 bases, leaving 11 bases between the germline ends. For the CDR3, the DNA is TGCGCCAGCAGCTTGGGGGGAACAGGGAACTATGGCTACACCTTC. It yields the protein CASSLGGTGNYGYTF.

V usage is TRBV11-2 and J usage is TRBJ2-7, with D perhaps TRBD1 (6 bases). The germline V and J ends were trimmed by 6 bases and 6 bases, with 15 bases remaining between them. The CDR3 runs 13 residues. Germline CDR1 is SGHAT and CDR2 is FQNNGV. DNA of the CDR3: TGTGCCAGCAGAAACTCCCAGGGGTCCGAGCAGTACTTC. Translating it yields CASRNSQGSEQYF.

The gene calls are TRBV6-5 and TRBJ2-7; D gene unclear. CDR1 MNHEY and CDR2 SVGAGI come from the germline V gene. This CDR3 has 13 amino acids. Between the trimmed V and J ends, which lost 2 bases and 7 bases, there was a span of 12 bases. The CDR3 protein is CASSYGDWREQYF. The CDR3 DNA reads as TGTGCCAGCAGTTACGGAGATTGGAGAGAGCAGTACTTC.

The chain is built from TRBV28 and TRBJ1-4, with D perhaps matching TRBD1 (5 bases). The V gene lost 6 bases and the J gene lost 7 bases, with 15 bases spanning the gap. The germline V gene encodes CDR1 MDHEN and CDR2 SYDVKM. The CDR3 runs to 14 residues. The CDR3 bases are TGTGCCAGCAGATCCCCAGGGAATAGTGAAAAACTGTTTTTT. This encodes CASRSPGNSEKLFF.

CDR3 bases: TGTGCCAGCAGGGAGAGACAGGGGGTCTATGGCTACACCTTC. It is translated as CASRERQGVYGYTF. The genes are TRBV2 and TRBJ1-2, with TRBD1 matching 9 bases. V shed 6 bases, J shed 4 bases, and the junction held 6 bases outside the gene matches. CDR3 length: 14 amino acids. CDR1 is SNHLY, CDR2 FYNNEI, per germline. The full variable domain, its missing parts supplied by reference TRBV2 and TRBJ1-2, is EPEVTQTPSHQVTQMGQEVILRCVPISNHLYFYWYRQILGQKVEFLVSFYNNEISEKSEIFDDQFSVERPDGSNFTLKIRSTKLEDSAMYFCASRERQGVYGYTFGSGTRLTVV.

The chain is built from TRBV11-3 and TRBJ1-1; unclear D gene. CDR3 length: 14 residues. Trimming cost V 3 bases and J 1 base, with 9 bases left between them. Germline CDR1 and CDR2: SGHNT and YENEEA. CDR3 DNA sequence: TGTGCCAGCAGCTTCACCGGAGGGAACACTGAAGCTTTCTTT. Its translation is CASSFTGGNTEAFF.